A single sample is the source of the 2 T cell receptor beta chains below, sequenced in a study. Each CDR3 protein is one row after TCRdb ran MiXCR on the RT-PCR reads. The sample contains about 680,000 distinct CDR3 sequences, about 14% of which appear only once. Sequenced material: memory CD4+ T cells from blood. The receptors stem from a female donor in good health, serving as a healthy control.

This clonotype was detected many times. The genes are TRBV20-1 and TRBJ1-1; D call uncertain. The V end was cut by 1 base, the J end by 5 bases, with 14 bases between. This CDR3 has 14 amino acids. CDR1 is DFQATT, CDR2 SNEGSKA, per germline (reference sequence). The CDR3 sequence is CSARGSIRATEAFF. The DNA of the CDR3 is TGCAGTGCTAGAGGCTCGATCCGGGCAACTGAAGCTTTCTTT.

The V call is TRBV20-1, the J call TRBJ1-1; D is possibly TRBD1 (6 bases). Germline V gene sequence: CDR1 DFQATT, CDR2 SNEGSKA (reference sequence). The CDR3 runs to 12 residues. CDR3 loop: CRQTGMNTEAFF. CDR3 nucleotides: TGCAGACAAACAGGGATGAACACTGAAGCTTTCTTT.